Reported below is one TCR beta chain. Its antigen is still unknown. Produced via immunoSEQ multiplex PCR; TCRdb's table is partial and in-frame only. The table shows approximately 7,300 clones, with 60% to 80% occurring only once. The data were obtained in a study of T cell repertoires in ileal Crohn's disease. Across the whole study: Postoperative therapy was given to about half: about ten thiopurines, around 17 anti-TNF agents. MI samples are biopsies from the surgical specimen's proximal margin.

This CDR3 comprises 15 residues. CDR1 is KGHSH, CDR2 LQKENI, per germline. The J segment lost 5 bases and the V segment lost 5 bases, leaving 7 bases of the junction unmatched. Overall study results and limits: Compared with non-smokers, active smokers at surgery showed more clonal expansions.

The time point here: proximal margin of the surgical specimen (macroscopically non-inflamed). Specimen: ileal tissue. The rearrangement links TRBV18 to TRBJ2-2; 8 nucleotides match TRBD1. The origin of this receptor is an adult with Crohn's disease. The CDR3: CASSGQGPGTGELFF. The CDR3 nucleotides read TGTGCCAGCTCAGGACAGGGACCAGGGACCGGGGAGCTGTTTTTT.